The rows below give T cell receptor beta chains drawn from one sample of a study of T cell responses to AZD1222 COVID-19 vaccine. Method: immunoSEQ multiplex PCR; TCRdb's copy keeps in-frame clones and lacks some. Of around 160,000 clones in the sample, 90% to 95% were seen once. The sequencing here drew on peripheral blood, taken 28 days after the second AZD1222 dose. These receptor sequences come from an adult who received the AZD1222 COVID-19 vaccine. Each CDR3 is given with its conserved first and last residue. The D gene is left open where the match is weak. Rows give clone size only sometimes, using once, few, many, or a class for an expanded clone.

j_call,cdr3_length,d_call,v_call,clone_size,cdr3_aa,cdr3_nt
TRBJ2-1,13,TRBD2,TRBV24-1,once,CATSDSTSVEQFF,TGTGCCACCAGTGATTCAACTAGCGTTGAGCAGTTCTTC
TRBJ2-1,17,TRBD2,TRBV9,.,CASSPIPGLAGVNEQFF,TGTGCCAGCAGCCCAATCCCGGGACTAGCGGGAGTGAATGAGCAGTTCTTC
TRBJ1-3,12,.,TRBV9,.,CASSGGVNTIYF,TGTGCCAGCAGCGGGGGCGTCAACACCATATATTTT
TRBJ1-2,16,TRBD1,TRBV19,.,CASSIGFGTGDHGYTF,TGTGCCAGTAGTATTGGGTTCGGGACAGGGGATCATGGCTACACCTTC
TRBJ2-7,12,.,TRBV30,.,CAWGNGYYEQYF,TGTGCCTGGGGGAACGGTTACTACGAGCAGTACTTC
TRBJ2-7,14,.,TRBV11-2,.,CASSLGRGAYEQYF,TGTGCCAGCAGCTTAGGCAGGGGGGCCTACGAGCAGTACTTC
TRBJ1-1,17,TRBD1,TRBV11-2,.,CASSLDHRGDRAPEAFF,TGTGCCAGCAGCTTAGATCATAGAGGGGACAGGGCGCCTGAAGCTTTCTTT
TRBJ1-6,11,.,TRBV12-2,.,CASRSNSPLHF,TGTGCAAGTCGCTCCAATTCACCCCTCCACTTT
TRBJ1-2,15,TRBD1,TRBV5-1,.,CASSLGGQANYGYTF,TGCGCCAGCAGCTTGGGAGGACAGGCTAACTATGGCTACACCTTC
TRBJ2-1,17,TRBD1,TRBV5-6,.,CASSLRAGTGFYNEQFF,TGTGCCAGCAGCTTGAGAGCCGGGACAGGGTTTTACAATGAGCAGTTCTTC
TRBJ1-1,13,TRBD1,TRBV19,once,CASSAQQGSEAFF,TGTGCCAGTAGCGCCCAACAGGGGTCTGAAGCTTTCTTT
TRBJ2-7,14,.,TRBV19,.,CASSMVPTTYEQYF,TGTGCCAGTAGTATGGTTCCGACGACCTACGAGCAGTACTTC
TRBJ2-3,12,.,TRBV6-2/TRBV6-3,.,CASSKGADTQYF,TGTGCCAGCAGCAAGGGGGCAGATACGCAGTATTTT
TRBJ1-1,13,.,TRBV10-1,.,CASSESTSSEAFF,TGCGCCAGCAGTGAGTCGACGAGTTCTGAAGCTTTCTTT
TRBJ1-6,15,.,TRBV27,once,CASSFSGASDSPLHF,TGTGCCAGCAGTTTCTCAGGGGCATCGGATTCACCCCTCCACTTT
TRBJ2-7,13,.,TRBV6-1,.,CASSDNGAYEQYF,TGTGCCAGCAGTGACAACGGAGCCTACGAGCAGTACTTC
TRBJ2-1,16,TRBD2,TRBV6-2/TRBV6-3,once,CASRYSSGFSYNEQFF,TGTGCCAGCAGATACTCTAGCGGATTCTCCTACAATGAGCAGTTCTTC
TRBJ2-7,12,.,TRBV12-3/TRBV12-4,.,CASSFFGYEQYF,TGTGCCAGCAGTTTTTTCGGCTACGAGCAGTACTTC
TRBJ2-7,15,.,TRBV5-5,.,CASSYTGPLIYEQYF,TGTGCCAGCAGCTATACAGGTCCCCTTATCTACGAGCAGTACTTC
TRBJ2-5,14,.,TRBV6-5,.,CASSRTGNQETQYF,TGTGCCAGCAGTCGCACCGGGAACCAAGAGACCCAGTACTTC
TRBJ2-7,13,TRBD2,TRBV6-5,.,CASRGGGIHEQYF,TGTGCCAGCAGGGGGGGAGGGATCCACGAGCAGTACTTC
TRBJ2-3,17,.,TRBV5-1,.,CASRGGVGIRDTDTQYF,TGCGCCAGCAGAGGCGGGGTTGGAATAAGGGACACAGATACGCAGTATTTT